Listed below are T cell receptor beta chains from one sample, sequenced in a study of blood T cells in healthy people across ages. From the 5' RACE reads, TCRdb called clonotypes with MiXCR, one entry per CDR3 protein. Seen here are around 500,000 distinct CDR3 sequences, about 28% observed once, and the top ten hold under 4.5%. A further study also used this sample, focusing on T cells of mothers and their children.

The specimen was blood. The receptors stem from a boy younger than 10 in good health. The CDR3 runs from the conserved cysteine through the conserved F or W. Some rows mark clone size as missing; the rest say once, few, many or name a class of expanded clone.

j_call: -
v_call: TRBV7-9
clone_size: -
cdr3_aa: CASRSGDNEQFF

j_call: TRBJ1-3
v_call: TRBV5-6
clone_size: -
cdr3_aa: CASSLEGVGGNTIYF

j_call: TRBJ2-7
v_call: TRBV7-2
clone_size: few
cdr3_aa: CASSPRQEGQYF

j_call: TRBJ2-3
v_call: TRBV12-5
clone_size: few
cdr3_aa: CASGLGPELDTQYF

j_call: TRBJ1-1
v_call: TRBV24-1
clone_size: many
cdr3_aa: CATSDLGHLEAFF

j_call: TRBJ2-7
v_call: TRBV5-1
clone_size: -
cdr3_aa: CASSLGVSGSSYEQYF

j_call: -
v_call: TRBV6-5
clone_size: -
cdr3_aa: CASSQLQGSREQYF

j_call: TRBJ1-1
v_call: TRBV6-1
clone_size: once
cdr3_aa: CASIPGSRYGTEAFF

j_call: TRBJ2-5
v_call: TRBV29-1
clone_size: few
cdr3_aa: CSVLLWDRGVETQYF

j_call: TRBJ1-6
v_call: TRBV9
clone_size: -
cdr3_aa: CASSRAPEGHNSPLHF

j_call: TRBJ2-5
v_call: TRBV7-9
clone_size: -
cdr3_aa: CASSSLGSGGPWRETQYF

j_call: TRBJ2-2
v_call: TRBV7-2
clone_size: -
cdr3_aa: CASSLGVGLAVLKLFF

j_call: -
v_call: TRBV5-6
clone_size: few
cdr3_aa: CASSFMVRYEQYF

j_call: TRBJ1-1
v_call: TRBV6-2/TRBV6-3
clone_size: -
cdr3_aa: CASRWLGTEAFF